These 18 T cell receptor beta chains were all obtained from the same sample, sequenced in a study of control samples from healthy donors and cancer patients. The data were produced by immunoSEQ multiplex PCR, yet TCRdb's version contains in-frame clones alone and is incomplete. Of approximately 70,000 clones detected, around 87% appear once; the ten largest clones hold around 2%. Sequencing was done on a sample of PBMCs. All receptors come from a woman in her 50s with head and neck cancer.

The V gene is TRBV28, the J gene TRBJ1-5; the D is unclear. This CDR3 spans 12 amino acids. The V and J ends lost 6 bases and 7 bases respectively, with 10 bases between them. Germline V lookup: CDR1 MDHEN, CDR2 SYDVKM. The CDR3 loop reads CASSPRAQPQHF. CDR3 bases: TGTGCCAGCAGCCCAAGAGCGCAGCCCCAGCATTTT.

J is TRBJ1-2 and V is TRBV5-6; D is perhaps TRBD1 (6 bases). The CDR3 has 15 amino acids. The germline V gene has CDR1 SGHDT and CDR2 YYEEEE. V dropped 0 bases and J dropped 2 bases, with 11 bases sitting between them. CDR3 sequence reads: CASSLETQGNYGYTF. The CDR3 bases are TGTGCCAGCAGCTTGGAAACGCAGGGGAACTATGGCTACACCTTC. The complete variable domain, with remaining parts taken from reference TRBV5-6 and TRBJ1-2, reads DAGVTQSPTHLIKTRGQQVTLRCSPKSGHDTVSWYQQALGQGPQFIFQYYEEEERQRGNFPDRFSGHQFPNYSSELNVNALLLGDSALYLCASSLETQGNYGYTFGSGTRLTVV.

The chain links TRBV4-3 to TRBJ1-1, with D uncertain. The germline V gene has CDR1 LGHNA and CDR2 YSLEER. The CDR3 runs 18 residues. V was trimmed by 4 bases and J by 1 base, leaving 22 bases between them. CDR3 loop: CASSPPLRHEIENTEAFF. The DNA of the CDR3 is TGCGCCAGCAGCCCCCCTCTCCGGCATGAGATAGAGAACACTGAAGCTTTCTTT.

The V call is TRBV2, the J call TRBJ1-6, with D possibly TRBD1 on 6 matching bases. Germline V CDR1 and CDR2: SNHLY, FYNNEI. The CDR3 length is 14 residues. The germline V and J ends were trimmed by 6 bases and 5 bases, with 11 bases remaining between them. The CDR3 reads CASRGGRDNSPLHF. CDR3 nucleotides: TGTGCCAGCAGAGGGGGGAGGGATAATTCACCCCTCCACTTT.

The J gene is TRBJ2-1, the V gene TRBV27, with D perhaps TRBD2 (5 bases). Trimming shortened V by 6 bases and J by 5 bases, and 14 bases separated the two germline ends. Germline CDR1 MNHEY, CDR2 SMNVEV (reference sequence). The CDR3 length is 14 residues. The CDR3, as DNA: TGTGCCAGCAGGGCGGGCCCTATAAACAATGAGCAGTTCTTC. Encoded protein: CASRAGPINNEQFF.

This clone is a singleton in its sample. The CDR3 loop reads CASSGGLTLDTDTQYF. For the CDR3, the DNA is TGCGCCAGCAGCGGCGGACTAACATTGGACACAGATACGCAGTATTTT. This chain joins TRBV5-1 and TRBJ2-3, with D possibly being TRBD2 (6 bases). The ends were cut back, 4 bases at V and 2 bases at J, with 17 bases in the middle. The CDR3 spans 16 residues. Per the germline V gene, CDR1 is SGHRS and CDR2 is YFSETQ.

The chain joins TRBV5-1 to TRBJ2-7; tentative D call: TRBD1 (5 bases). Germline V gives CDR1 SGHRS, CDR2 YFSETQ. The V gene lost 2 bases and the J gene lost 0 bases, with 18 bases spanning the gap. This CDR3 contains 17 residues. CDR3 DNA: TGCGCCAGCAGCTTCCAATTCATGACAGCGATCTCCTACGAGCAGTACTTC. It yields the protein CASSFQFMTAISYEQYF.

This clone was detected once. The chain employs TRBV4-1 and TRBJ2-7; D may be TRBD2 (6 bases). This CDR3 comprises 15 residues. Germline CDR1 is MGHRA and CDR2 is YSYEKL. V gave up 0 bases and J gave up 3 bases, with 12 bases separating them. CDR3 nucleotides: TGCGCCAGCAGCCAAGAGTCGGGGGACCTCTACGAGCAGTACTTC. It yields the protein CASSQESGDLYEQYF.

The V call is TRBV30, the J call TRBJ2-3; D possibly uses TRBD1 or TRBD2 (5 bases each). The CDR3 extends over 13 amino acids. V dropped 0 bases and J dropped 4 bases, with 8 bases sitting between them. CDR1 is GTSNPN and CDR2 is SVGIG in the germline V gene (reference sequence). CDR3 sequence (DNA): TGTGCCTGGAGTGTCCGGGGCGCAGATACGCAGTATTTT. Translated, it gives CAWSVRGADTQYF.

The chain combines TRBV5-1 with TRBJ1-1; 7 bases match TRBD1. The CDR3 extends over 14 amino acids. From germline, CDR1 is SGHRS and CDR2 YFSETQ. Trimming took 6 bases from V and 7 from J; bases not matched to a gene: 12. Written as DNA, the CDR3 is TGCGCCAGCAAACTGGGACAGCTCAATGGTGAAGCTTTCTTT. It is translated as CASKLGQLNGEAFF.

A few counts support this clone. The rearrangement joins TRBV7-2 to TRBJ2-2; D might be TRBD1 (5 bases). This CDR3 region has 14 residues. Trimming shortened V by 5 bases and J by 5 bases, and 12 bases separated the two germline ends. The V gene's germline CDR1 is SGHTA and CDR2 FQGNSA. The CDR3 DNA reads as TGTGCCAGCAGCCTGATACAGGAGACCGGGGAGCTGTTTTTT. It codes for CASSLIQETGELFF. Combining the CDR3 with reference TRBV7-2 and TRBJ2-2 gives the whole variable domain GAGVSQSPSNKVTEKGKDVELRCDPISGHTALYWYRQSLGQGLEFLIYFQGNSAPDKSGLPSDRFSAERTGGSVSTLTIQRTQQEDSAVYLCASSLIQETGELFFGEGSRLTVL.

In regard to this clone: This same CDR3 is encoded by further DNA sequences in the sample. V gene TRBV5-1 combines with J gene TRBJ2-2; D unresolved. The germline V and J ends were trimmed by 0 bases and 2 bases, with 8 bases remaining between them. Germline V gene lookup returns CDR1 SGHRS and CDR2 YFSETQ. The CDR3 covers 15 residues. The CDR3: CASSLAGLNTGELFF. DNA for the CDR3: TGCGCCAGCAGCTTGGCCGGCTTAAACACCGGGGAGCTGTTTTTT.

V is TRBV12-5 and J is TRBJ2-2, with a possible D match to TRBD1 (6 bases). V was cut by 1 base and J by 3 bases, with 6 bases left in between. The germline V gene encodes CDR1 LGHNT and CDR2 FRNRAP. CDR3 size: 14 residues. The CDR3 protein is CASGLGTDTGELFF. The CDR3 region has the DNA TGTGCTAGTGGTTTGGGGACAGACACCGGGGAGCTGTTTTTT.

This clone was observed once. The chain employs TRBV5-8 and TRBJ2-3; D perhaps matches TRBD1 (5 bases). V lost 5 bases and J 0 bases, leaving 7 bases between the germline ends. From germline, CDR1 is SGHTS and CDR2 YDEGEE. CDR3 length: 13 residues. The CDR3, as DNA: TGTGCCAGCAGGGGGCCGAGCACAGATACGCAGTATTTT. The encoded protein is CASRGPSTDTQYF.

The chain links TRBV6-6 to TRBJ2-7; 7 bases agree with TRBD1. Per the germline V gene, CDR1 is MNHNY and CDR2 is SVGAGI (reference sequence). The CDR3 runs to 13 residues. Germline trimming cut 7 bases from V and 6 bases from J; bases unmatched to any gene: 9. The CDR3: CASTFTGVSEQYF. The DNA of the CDR3 is TGTGCCAGCACTTTTACAGGGGTGAGCGAGCAGTACTTC.

CDR3 loop: CASRAIAANEQFF. The CDR3 nucleotides read TGTGCCAGCAGAGCCATAGCGGCCAATGAGCAGTTCTTC. The gene calls are TRBV7-2 and TRBJ2-1; D might be TRBD2 (6 bases). Germline CDR1 SGHTA, CDR2 FQGNSA. Between the trimmed V and J ends, which lost 6 bases and 6 bases, there was a span of 12 bases. CDR3 length: 13 residues.

The V call is TRBV7-3, the J call TRBJ1-5; D not resolved. The CDR3 has 13 residues. Germline V gene data show CDR1 as SGHTA and CDR2 as FQGTGA. Trimming cost V 4 bases and J 3 bases, with 7 bases left between them. The CDR3 nucleotides are TGTGCCAGCAGCTCCGACCCCAATCAGCCCCAGCATTTT. Translating it yields CASSSDPNQPQHF.

This chain joins TRBV7-7 and TRBJ1-1; TRBD1 aligns across 10 bases. This CDR3 contains 13 residues. The junction had 1 base not matched to a gene; V was cut back by 5 bases and J by 4 bases. CDR1 is SSHAT and CDR2 is FNYEAQ in the germline V gene (reference sequence). The CDR3 here is CASSRDRGTEAFF. CDR3 sequence (DNA): TGTGCCAGCAGCCGGGACAGGGGCACTGAAGCTTTCTTT. Full variable domain (missing parts from reference TRBV7-7 and TRBJ1-1): GAGVSQSPRYKVTKRGQDVTLRCDPISSHATLYWYQQALGQGPEFLTYFNYEAQPDKSGLPSDRFSAERPEGSISTLTIQRTEQRDSAMYRCASSRDRGTEAFFGQGTRLTVV.